This T cell receptor (beta chain) was sequenced during a study of shared clonotypes between healthy human individuals. Sequenced by immunoSEQ multiplex PCR; TCRdb stores in-frame clones only, minus some. This table has about 490,000 clones, approximately 79% appearing once. This clone was counted a few times. Germline CDR1 and CDR2: LGHNA and YNFKEQ. V was clipped by 0 bases and J by 0 bases, with 9 bases between them. The CDR3 covers 15 residues. The TCR sequence derives from a woman aged 40 to 50 in good health. Some clones in this sample may be carry-over from other donors' samples. The V call is TRBV4-2, the J call TRBJ2-7, with D perhaps assigned TRBD1 or TRBD2 (5 bases each). Sequencing was performed on PBMCs. The CDR3 spells CASSQEGPSSYEQYF. Written as DNA, the CDR3 is TGTGCCAGCAGCCAAGAGGGACCTAGCTCCTACGAGCAGTACTTC.